A selection of T cell receptor beta chains follows, all from one sample in a study of shared clonotypes between healthy human individuals. The assay was immunoSEQ multiplex PCR, and TCRdb's table has in-frame clones only and misses some. The data contain 490,000 or so clones, 70% to 80% of them seen just once; the ten biggest clones take up approximately 13%. Sample: PBMCs. All receptors derive from a woman aged 40 to 50 in good health. Some clones in this sample may be carry-over from other donors' samples. Each CDR3 is given with its conserved first and last residue. The D gene is left open where the match is weak. Only part of the rows carry a size: once, few, many, or a class if the clone is expanded.

TRBJ1-1,TRBV5-1,TRBD1,NA,TGCGCCAGCAGCTGGGGACAGGGCCACACTGAAGCTTTCTTT,CASSWGQGHTEAFF
TRBJ2-1,TRBV28,TRBD2,NA,TGTGCCAGCAGTGAACCCGGCGGGAGGGCCCACAATGAGCAGTTCTTC,CASSEPGGRAHNEQFF
TRBJ2-2,TRBV5-1,NA,NA,TGCGCCAGCAGCCAGGATAACACCGGGGAGCTGTTTTTT,CASSQDNTGELFF
TRBJ1-2,TRBV9,NA,few,TGTGCCAGCAGCCCCGGTGGGTTGGATGGCTACACCTTC,CASSPGGLDGYTF
TRBJ2-7,TRBV19,NA,NA,TGTGCCAGTAGTATACCAGGCCCCTACGAGCAGTACTTC,CASSIPGPYEQYF
TRBJ1-1,TRBV6-5,NA,NA,TGTGCCAGCACTCTGTCGATGAACACTGAAGCTTTCTTT,CASTLSMNTEAFF
TRBJ1-1,TRBV18,NA,NA,TGTGCCAGCTCAAGTAGGGGAGACACTGAAGCTTTCTTT,CASSSRGDTEAFF
TRBJ1-2,TRBV4-2,TRBD1,NA,TGTGCCAGCAGCCAAGATTTGTGGGACAGGGTAGGGTATGGCTATGGCTACACCTTC,CASSQDLWDRVGYGYGYTF
TRBJ2-2,TRBV7-7,NA,NA,TGTGCCAGCAGCTTAGAAGGGGAGGAGCTGTTTTTT,CASSLEGEELFF
TRBJ2-7,TRBV28,NA,NA,TGTGCCAGCAGTTTAGGGGAGTCCGAGCAGTACTTC,CASSLGESEQYF
TRBJ1-2,TRBV27,NA,NA,TGTGCCAGCAGTTTATCGTTGGGTCCGGCCGGCGGCTACACCTTC,CASSLSLGPAGGYTF
TRBJ2-1,TRBV25-1,TRBD1,NA,TGTGCCAGCAGTTCCTCGGTGGGACAGAGCTCCTACAATGAGCAGTTCTTC,CASSSSVGQSSYNEQFF
TRBJ2-7,TRBV28,NA,NA,TGTGCCAGCAGTTTGAGCAGGTTCTCCTACGAGCAGTACTTC,CASSLSRFSYEQYF
TRBJ1-5,TRBV15,TRBD1,NA,TGTGCCACAGATGTATGGGGTCAGGGGGTGAGCAATCAGCCCCAGCATTTT,CATDVWGQGVSNQPQHF
TRBJ2-7,TRBV9,NA,NA,TGTGCCAGCAGCCCCAGCGGAACCCTCTCCTACGAGCAGTACTTC,CASSPSGTLSYEQYF
TRBJ2-3,TRBV6-1,TRBD1,NA,TGTGCCAGCAGTGAACAGGGACAGTCCGGGTGGGATACGCGGTATTTT,CASSEQGQSGWDTRYF
TRBJ1-2,TRBV5-1,NA,NA,TGCGCCAGCAGCCCGGGGACACTCGGTAGCCTTTATGGCTACACCTTC,CASSPGTLGSLYGYTF
TRBJ2-5,TRBV29-1,NA,NA,TGCAGCGTGGCCGCAAGGTTCGAAGAGACCCAGTACTTC,CSVAARFEETQYF
TRBJ2-1,TRBV5-1,NA,few,TGCGCCAGCAGCTGGGAGTTCTACAATGAGCAGTTCTTC,CASSWEFYNEQFF
TRBJ2-2,TRBV27,TRBD1,few,TGTGCCAGCGGCGACAGGGGGTCCCTGAACACCGGGGAGCTGTTTTTT,CASGDRGSLNTGELFF
TRBJ1-2,TRBV27,TRBD1,NA,TGTGCCAGCAGTTTATCGGATTGGGGTCAGGGACAGTATGGCTACACCTTC,CASSLSDWGQGQYGYTF
TRBJ2-1,TRBV4-2,NA,NA,TGTGCCAGCAGCCCGAACCCGGGACGGGCTTACAATGAGCAGTTCTTC,CASSPNPGRAYNEQFF
TRBJ2-5,TRBV5-5,NA,once,TGTGCCAGCAGCTTGGTATCCAGCTTTTACCAAGAGACCCAGTACTTC,CASSLVSSFYQETQYF
TRBJ1-3,TRBV28,TRBD1,few,TGTGCCAGCATCTCAACAGGGGCCGGAAACACCATATATTTT,CASISTGAGNTIYF
TRBJ1-1,TRBV28,NA,NA,TGTGCCAGCAGTACTTCCGGACAGATGAACACTGAAGCTTTCTTT,CASSTSGQMNTEAFF
TRBJ2-7,TRBV5-1,TRBD1,NA,TGCGCCAGCAGCGATATACAGGGGGCGGACGAGCAGTACTTC,CASSDIQGADEQYF
TRBJ2-3,TRBV6-4,NA,NA,TGTGCCAGCAGTGACCGGTGGACCCTTAGGGGCACAGATACGCAGTATTTT,CASSDRWTLRGTDTQYF
TRBJ1-1,TRBV6-5,TRBD1,NA,TGTGCCACCGGGGACAGGGACACTGAAGCTTTCTTT,CATGDRDTEAFF
TRBJ2-7,TRBV6-4,NA,NA,TGTGCCAGCAGTGAGGACCGCTACTCCTACGAGCAGTACTTC,CASSEDRYSYEQYF
TRBJ2-2,TRBV5-1,NA,NA,TGCGCCAGCAGCCCATCTACAACGAACACCGGGGAGCTGTTTTTT,CASSPSTTNTGELFF
TRBJ2-7,TRBV27,TRBD2,NA,TGTGCCAGCAGCCCCGTAGCGGGAGGGCAATACGAGCAGTACTTC,CASSPVAGGQYEQYF
TRBJ2-3,TRBV14,NA,NA,TGTGCCAGCAGCAAGGGCTCCGGGACTGGCACAGATACGCAGTATTTT,CASSKGSGTGTDTQYF
TRBJ1-2,TRBV5-4,NA,NA,TGTGCCAGCAGCTTATCGGGGGCGGGCTATGGCTACACCTTC,CASSLSGAGYGYTF
TRBJ2-7,TRBV30,NA,many,TGTGCCTGGAGTCCGCACCCCCGGGGTCCCTACGAGCAGTACTTC,CAWSPHPRGPYEQYF
TRBJ2-3,TRBV10-2,TRBD2,few,TGCGCCAGCAGTCCTAGGACTAGCGGGAGCAGTTACGGTACAGATACGCAGTATTTT,CASSPRTSGSSYGTDTQYF
TRBJ2-2,TRBV29-1,TRBD1,NA,TGCAGCGTTGCAAGGACAGGGGGATCCGGGGAGCTGTTTTTT,CSVARTGGSGELFF
TRBJ2-3,TRBV28,TRBD2,once,TGTGCCAGCAGCTCCGGGACTAGCGGGAGGGCCTGGGATACGCAGTATTTT,CASSSGTSGRAWDTQYF
TRBJ1-5,TRBV6-1,TRBD1,NA,TGTGCCAGCACCACGGACAGGGGGCGTTATCAGCCCCAGCATTTT,CASTTDRGRYQPQHF
TRBJ2-4,TRBV5-6,TRBD2,NA,TGTGCCAGCAGCCCGTTAGCGGGAAACGGGGACATTCAGTACTTC,CASSPLAGNGDIQYF
TRBJ2-2,TRBV28,TRBD1,NA,TGTGCCAGCAGCGACAGGGGAACCGGGGAGCTGTTTTTT,CASSDRGTGELFF
TRBJ2-1,TRBV28,TRBD2,NA,TGTGCCAGCACCCTAAGCGGGGGAGGGCGCAACAATGAGCAGTTCTTC,CASTLSGGGRNNEQFF
TRBJ2-7,TRBV5-5,TRBD2,NA,TGTGCCAGCAGCAGGACTAGCGGGATCCCATACTCCTACGAGCAGTACTTC,CASSRTSGIPYSYEQYF
TRBJ1-1,TRBV6-6,NA,NA,TGTGCCAGCAGTCGACAGACGAACACTGAAGCTTTCTTT,CASSRQTNTEAFF
TRBJ2-5,TRBV7-9,TRBD2,NA,TGTGCCAGCAGTTATACGGGGGGAGAGACCCAGTACTTC,CASSYTGGETQYF
TRBJ1-1,TRBV4-2,NA,few,TGTGCCAGCAGCCAAGCGGTCGGGGAGAACACTGAAGCTTTCTTT,CASSQAVGENTEAFF